The 5 T cell receptor beta chains given below trace back to one sample, sequenced in a study of cytomegalovirus exposure and HLA in healthy donors (dated by TCRdb to about 2017). To prepare the library, the immunoSEQ multiplex PCR assay was applied. A mixture of 60 forward primers for TCR Vbeta segments and 13 reverse primers for TCR Jbeta segments was used in the multiplex PCR. This is the immuneACCESS table as TCRdb keeps it, with only in-frame sequences that have V and J called. A part of the clones is gone; compared with another copy, unresolved V genes explain less than half, and the rest is unexplained. The sample table holds 140,000 or so clones, of which roughly 88% were seen once. The top ten constitute around 0.5% of the sample. Material: PBMCs. The receptors were gathered from a woman between 35 and 50 years old in good health and CMV-seronegative.

In regard to this clone: One end of the junction does not line up with germline, which may come from a read error. The J gene is TRBJ1-3, the V gene TRBV10-3; D not resolved. Germline CDR1 and CDR2: ENHRY and SYGVKD. This CDR3 spans 14 amino acids. The CDR3 DNA sequence: TGTGCCATCAGCGACGCCAAAGCTGGAGACACCATATATTTT. Translating gives CAISDAKAGDTIYF.

V is TRBV6-6 and J is TRBJ2-7; the D gene is possibly TRBD2 (6 bases). CDR3 length equals 16 residues. V dropped 7 bases and J dropped 2 bases, with 21 bases sitting between them. Germline V gene data show CDR1 as MNHNY and CDR2 as SVGAGI (reference sequence). The CDR3 sequence is CASTTSMGGETYEQYF. As DNA, the CDR3 is TGTGCCAGCACCACCTCTATGGGCGGGGAAACCTACGAGCAGTACTTC.

About this clone: A read error may produce the germline difference seen at one junction end. This chain connects TRBV7-9 to TRBJ2-5; 11 bases map to TRBD2. CDR1 and CDR2 from the germline V gene are SEHNR and FQNEAQ (reference sequence). CDR3 size: 19 residues. CDR3 in amino acids: CSSSLVATSGTEDQETQYF. CDR3 in DNA: TGTTCCAGCAGCTTAGTTGCGACTAGCGGGACAGAAGACCAAGAGACCCAGTACTTC.

As to this clone: The same CDR3 also results from other DNA sequences found in this sample. The chain has TRBV5-1 and TRBJ2-5; 8 bases map to TRBD1. CDR1 is SGHRS and CDR2 is YFSETQ in the germline V gene. The CDR3 runs 13 residues. V shed 4 bases and J 4 bases; nucleotides not matched to a gene: 3. The CDR3 spells CASSLDRGETQYF. Written as DNA, the CDR3 is TGCGCCAGCAGCCTCGACAGGGGAGAGACCCAGTACTTC.

The genes are TRBV5-1 and TRBJ1-3; the match to TRBD1 covers 10 bases. The CDR3 length is 15 residues. V trimming: 1 base; J trimming: 9 bases; junction bases outside the gene matches: 7. The germline CDR1 and CDR2 sequences are SGHRS and YFSETQ. The CDR3 DNA follows: TGCGCCAGCAGCTTGACCGGGACAGGGGATGGCACCATATATTTT. Translation: CASSLTGTGDGTIYF.